This TCR beta chain was captured by sequencing in a study of cytomegalovirus exposure and HLA in healthy donors. Notes on the study in general: Across all donors, roughly uniform sequencing depth was an assumption of the presence/absence analyses.

PCR involved 60 Vbeta and 13 Jbeta primers. TCRdb's copy holds only in-frame clones and misses some; the assay was immunoSEQ multiplex PCR. Here the sample spans about 130,000 clones, around 74% being singletons. Trimming removed 11 bases from V and 8 bases from J; junction bases left unmatched: 17. Germline CDR1 is MGHRA and CDR2 is YSYEKL. The CDR3 totals 15 residues. Details on this clone: Its antigen is undetermined.

The source of this sequence is a woman in her 50s in good health and CMV-seropositive. Material: PBMCs. The J gene is TRBJ1-1, the V gene TRBV4-1; 10 bases map to TRBD1. CDR3 amino acids: CAGPRDRGDELEAFF. The DNA of the CDR3 is TGCGCCGGCCCCCGGGACAGGGGCGACGAGTTGGAAGCTTTCTTT.